Below are 5 T cell receptor beta chains sequenced from a single sample in a study of blood T cell repertoires in COVID-19. This table comes from immunoSEQ multiplex PCR, and its TCRdb copy is limited to in-frame clones, with some not included. The sample lists 150,000 to 200,000 clones; roughly 90% were seen once. The sequencing sample was made of PBMCs or T cells enriched from blood (not recorded which). The receptors derive from a woman under 30 who had recovered from COVID-19.

This sequence joins TRBV28 and TRBJ1-6; D ambiguous. Deletions cut 3 bases from V and 9 bases from J, with 12 bases between. Germline CDR1 MDHEN, CDR2 SYDVKM. This CDR3 contains 14 residues. The CDR3 loop reads CASSFRQVGSPLHF. The DNA for the CDR3 is TGTGCCAGCAGTTTTCGGCAGGTTGGTTCACCCCTCCACTTT.

This chain joins TRBV20-1 and TRBJ1-5, with D maybe TRBD1 (6 bases). V was pared by 3 bases and J by 6 bases, with 9 bases between. This CDR3 spans 12 amino acids. Germline CDR1 DFQATT, CDR2 SNEGSKA (reference sequence). CDR3 residues: CSASLGAQPQHF. CDR3 sequence (DNA): TGCAGTGCTAGTTTGGGGGCTCAGCCCCAGCATTTT.

This clone was counted a single time. At one end the junction does not follow the germline gene, possibly because of a read error. J is TRBJ2-1 and V is TRBV5-1; 10 positions agree with TRBD2. The germline gives CDR1 SGHRS, CDR2 YFSETQ. This CDR3 region has 16 residues. CDR3 in DNA: TGCGCCAGCAGCTACAACCTACTAGCGGGGAATCCCCCTGGGCTCTTC. This sequence encodes CASSYNLLAGNPPGLF.

This sequence joins TRBV7-9 and TRBJ2-7; no definite D call. Per the germline V gene, CDR1 is SEHNR and CDR2 is FQNEAQ (reference sequence). Trimming removed 1 base from V and 7 bases from J, with 8 bases in between. This CDR3 has 12 amino acids. The CDR3 is CASSLVVWEQYF. The CDR3 coding sequence is TGTGCCAGCAGCTTAGTAGTTTGGGAGCAGTACTTC.

CDR3 DNA sequence: TGTGCCAGCAGCCACCTCCCAGCGGGGGCCTACAATGAGCAGTTCTTC. Its translation is CASSHLPAGAYNEQFF. The chain uses TRBV4-2 and TRBJ2-1; 8 bases are shared with TRBD2. CDR1 LGHNA and CDR2 YNFKEQ come from the germline V gene. The length of the CDR3 is 16 residues. V shed 3 bases, J shed 2 bases, and the junction held 6 bases outside the gene matches.